Sequencing of this T cell receptor beta chain was carried out in a study of cytomegalovirus exposure and HLA in healthy donors. Overall study: Around 180 million T cells yielded some 120 million unique TCR beta sequences in earlier analysis. HLA-typed donors contributed about 85 million unique TCRs, which were held in an early data release.

PCR used 60 Vbeta primers and 13 Jbeta primers. Only in-frame clones appear in the TCRdb table, and some are missing; sequencing was by immunoSEQ multiplex PCR. The data contain about 200,000 clones, 65% to 90% of them singletons. Study-level points and caveats: Some V segments, TRBV6-2 and TRBV6-3 among them, were indistinguishable and were therefore excluded.

Note on this clone: The target antigen is unknown.

Germline lookup yields CDR1 MNHEY and CDR2 SMNVEV (reference sequence). There are 16 residues in the CDR3. The junction had 11 bases not matched to a gene; V was cut back by 5 bases and J by 3 bases. The chain has TRBV27 and TRBJ2-3; 7 bases fit TRBD2. The source of this sequence is a girl aged 5-17 years in good health and CMV-seronegative. The source material was PBMCs. The CDR3 sequence is CASSPVGAGETDTQYF. The CDR3 nucleotides are TGTGCCAGCAGTCCCGTAGGGGCGGGAGAAACAGATACGCAGTATTTT.